This TCR beta chain came from a study of cytomegalovirus exposure and HLA in healthy donors. Study-wide results and limits: TCR beta V- and J-gene trimming, according to a later analysis, was linked to a missense DCLRE1C variant.

PCR involved 60 Vbeta and 13 Jbeta primers. Clones were sequenced by immunoSEQ multiplex PCR, and TCRdb holds only the in-frame ones, with some missing. The sample carries some 160,000 clones, around 80% recorded once. On this clone: As yet, its antigen is unknown.

Between the trimmed V and J ends, which lost 2 bases and 9 bases, there was a span of 12 bases. The germline CDR1 and CDR2 sequences are SGHDT and YYEEEE. This CDR3 region has 13 residues. Sequencing was performed on PBMCs. The TCR comes from a male donor in good health and CMV-seropositive. This chain connects TRBV5-6 to TRBJ1-3; D not certain. CDR3 loop: CASSFRHPVTIYF. CDR3 sequence (DNA): TGTGCCAGCAGCTTTCGTCACCCGGTCACCATATATTTT.